The clone carrying this T cell receptor beta chain has only a few counts. The target antigen is unknown. TCRdb reanalysed the RACE reads using MiXCR and keeps one entry per CDR3 protein. The table has 350,000 to 400,000 distinct CDR3 sequences, about 6.9% seen once. This sample is part of a study of human T cells and chemical hapten exposure. Across the study: Recorded diagnoses among the mostly female patients were alopecia areata, totalis or universalis. Among samples, TCR yields varied mainly because of small differences in pooled library volume. The study, taken as a whole, reports: Patch test score was positively correlated with the counts of PT1 expanded TCRs.

J gave up 6 bases and V 4 bases, and 5 bases lay outside the gene matches. The CDR3 covers 13 residues. Looked up from germline, CDR1 is SQVTM and CDR2 is ANQGSEA. Time point indicated: patch test 2, 6 weeks after DPC sensitization. Indicated treatment: therapeutic diphenylcyclopropenone sensitization with weekly scalp DPC. Drawing of blood took place ahead of applying each patch test. Sequences were derived from whole blood, sampled in connection with sensitization to the hapten diphenylcyclopropenone (DPC). This receptor was obtained from a woman aged 18-29 years with alopecia areata. Some clones in this sample may be carry-over from other donors' samples. The chain carries TRBV29-1 and TRBJ2-1; 8 nucleotides agree with TRBD1. The chain's CDR3 is CSVAGGNPNEQFF. The CDR3 region has the DNA TGCAGCGTTGCAGGGGGCAATCCCAATGAGCAGTTCTTC.